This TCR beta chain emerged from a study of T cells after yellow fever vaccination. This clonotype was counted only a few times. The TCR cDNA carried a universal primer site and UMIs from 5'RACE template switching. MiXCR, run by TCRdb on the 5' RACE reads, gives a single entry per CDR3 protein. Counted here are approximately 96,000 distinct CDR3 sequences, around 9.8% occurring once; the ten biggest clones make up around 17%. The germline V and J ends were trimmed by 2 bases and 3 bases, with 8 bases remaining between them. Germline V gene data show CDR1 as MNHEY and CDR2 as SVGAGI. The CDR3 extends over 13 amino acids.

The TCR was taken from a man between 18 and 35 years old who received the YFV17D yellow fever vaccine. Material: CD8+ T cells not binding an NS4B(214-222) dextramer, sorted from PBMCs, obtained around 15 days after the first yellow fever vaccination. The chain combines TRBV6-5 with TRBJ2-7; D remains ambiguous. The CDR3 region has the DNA TGTGCCAGCAGTTACGGGCCGGGCTACGAGCAGTACGTC. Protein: CASSYGPGYEQYV.